This is a list of T cell receptor beta chains from one sample in a study of response to subunit inactivated influenza vaccine. TCRdb passed the RT-PCR reads through MiXCR, listing each CDR3 protein once. Among about 500,000 distinct CDR3 sequences listed, approximately 7.3% were seen once. Sequences were derived from PBMCs from blood, sampled around 2 years after vaccination. These receptors all come from a man aged 50 to 69 who received an inactivated influenza vaccine. CDR3s include the opening cysteine and the closing phenylalanine or tryptophan. Fields, in order: D gene, V gene, J gene, clone size, CDR3 protein, CDR3 DNA. A D gene is named only where the DNA matches it firmly. The listing skips clone size in some rows; elsewhere it reads once, few, many or a size class.

d_call: NA
v_call: TRBV21-1
j_call: TRBJ1-2
clone_size: few
cdr3_aa: CASSKADDRGRNFGYTF
cdr3_nt: TGTGCCAGCAGCAAAGCGGACGACAGGGGGCGCAACTTTGGCTACACCTTC

d_call: TRBD2
v_call: TRBV4-3
j_call: TRBJ2-1
clone_size: many
cdr3_aa: CASSRTTAGGSYNEQFF
cdr3_nt: TGCGCCAGCAGCCGAACTACAGCGGGAGGCTCCTACAATGAGCAGTTCTTC

d_call: NA
v_call: TRBV29-1
j_call: TRBJ2-3
clone_size: many
cdr3_aa: CSAGDTPGYTQYF
cdr3_nt: TGCAGCGCAGGAGATACCCCTGGATATACGCAGTATTTT

d_call: NA
v_call: TRBV30
j_call: TRBJ1-1
clone_size: NA
cdr3_aa: CAWSTNRRINTEAFF
cdr3_nt: TGTGCCTGGAGTACGAACCGAAGGATTAACACTGAAGCTTTCTTT

d_call: NA
v_call: TRBV12-3/TRBV12-4
j_call: TRBJ1-4
clone_size: NA
cdr3_aa: CASSFSQAREKLFF
cdr3_nt: TGTGCCAGCAGTTTTAGCCAGGCCCGAGAAAAACTGTTTTTT

d_call: NA
v_call: TRBV20-1
j_call: TRBJ1-5
clone_size: few
cdr3_aa: CSARRSGQLNQPQHF
cdr3_nt: TGCAGTGCTAGAAGAAGTGGACAGCTCAATCAGCCCCAGCATTTT

d_call: NA
v_call: TRBV18
j_call: TRBJ2-7
clone_size: NA
cdr3_aa: CASLGTASSYEQYF
cdr3_nt: TGTGCCAGCCTCGGGACTGCTTCATCCTACGAGCAGTACTTC

d_call: TRBD1
v_call: TRBV5-1
j_call: TRBJ1-1
clone_size: many
cdr3_aa: CASKYRDRGNTEAFF
cdr3_nt: TGCGCCAGCAAATACCGGGACAGGGGGAACACTGAAGCTTTCTTT

d_call: TRBD1
v_call: TRBV6-5
j_call: TRBJ2-5
clone_size: NA
cdr3_aa: CASSFRTGQETQYF
cdr3_nt: TGTGCCAGCAGTTTTCGGACAGGGCAAGAGACCCAGTACTTC

d_call: NA
v_call: TRBV6-1
j_call: TRBJ2-1
clone_size: NA
cdr3_aa: CASSEAWANPGEQFF
cdr3_nt: TGTGCCAGCAGTGAAGCATGGGCGAACCCCGGTGAGCAGTTCTTC

d_call: NA
v_call: TRBV29-1
j_call: TRBJ2-7
clone_size: NA
cdr3_aa: CSPPGLPYEQYF
cdr3_nt: TGCAGCCCTCCGGGACTCCCCTACGAGCAGTACTTC

d_call: NA
v_call: TRBV20-1
j_call: TRBJ1-2
clone_size: NA
cdr3_aa: CSARAGLQAGYTF
cdr3_nt: TGCAGTGCTAGAGCCGGCCTCCAGGCTGGCTACACCTTC

d_call: TRBD1
v_call: TRBV9
j_call: TRBJ2-5
clone_size: few
cdr3_aa: CASSVGQGWQETQYF
cdr3_nt: TGTGCCAGCAGCGTCGGACAGGGTTGGCAAGAGACCCAGTACTTC

d_call: TRBD1
v_call: TRBV5-1
j_call: TRBJ1-2
clone_size: NA
cdr3_aa: CASSDRTGLNYGYTF
cdr3_nt: TGCGCCAGCAGCGACCGGACAGGGTTAAACTATGGCTACACCTTC

d_call: NA
v_call: TRBV6-1
j_call: TRBJ1-1
clone_size: NA
cdr3_aa: CATQAPSWAEAFF
cdr3_nt: TGTGCCACCCAAGCCCCGTCCTGGGCTGAAGCTTTCTTT

d_call: NA
v_call: TRBV5-1
j_call: TRBJ2-1
clone_size: many
cdr3_aa: CASSLTGLRGRYEQSF
cdr3_nt: TGCGCCAGCAGCCTGACGGGCCTACGGGGGAGGTATGAGCAGTCCTTC

d_call: TRBD1
v_call: TRBV5-6
j_call: TRBJ2-7
clone_size: once
cdr3_aa: CASSRTGIEQYF
cdr3_nt: TGTGCCAGCAGCCGGACAGGGATTGAGCAGTACTTC

d_call: NA
v_call: TRBV7-2
j_call: TRBJ2-3
clone_size: many
cdr3_aa: CATGGYTDTQYF
cdr3_nt: TGTGCCACGGGCGGATACACAGATACGCAGTATTTT

d_call: NA
v_call: TRBV7-2
j_call: TRBJ1-2
clone_size: few
cdr3_aa: CASSLDSGGYTF
cdr3_nt: TGTGCCAGCAGCTTAGACAGTGGGGGCTACACCTTC

d_call: NA
v_call: TRBV28
j_call: TRBJ1-1
clone_size: many
cdr3_aa: CASSPPERTSEAFF
cdr3_nt: TGTGCCAGCAGTCCGCCCGAAAGGACATCTGAAGCTTTCTTT

d_call: NA
v_call: TRBV12-3/TRBV12-4
j_call: TRBJ2-5
clone_size: many
cdr3_aa: CASSPPPQETQYF
cdr3_nt: TGTGCCAGCAGTCCGCCACCTCAAGAGACCCAGTACTTC

d_call: NA
v_call: TRBV29-1
j_call: TRBJ2-3
clone_size: NA
cdr3_aa: CSGSGPQRGDTQYF
cdr3_nt: TGCAGTGGATCCGGGCCCCAAAGGGGAGATACGCAGTATTTT

d_call: NA
v_call: TRBV20-1
j_call: TRBJ1-1
clone_size: NA
cdr3_aa: CSARLRNTEAFF
cdr3_nt: TGCAGTGCCAGGCTCAGGAACACTGAAGCTTTCTTT

d_call: TRBD2
v_call: TRBV20-1
j_call: TRBJ2-1
clone_size: few
cdr3_aa: CSARRLAGYNEQFF
cdr3_nt: TGCAGTGCTAGAAGGCTAGCGGGCTACAATGAGCAGTTCTTC

d_call: TRBD2
v_call: TRBV27
j_call: TRBJ2-1
clone_size: few
cdr3_aa: CASSTSGNTYNEQFF
cdr3_nt: TGTGCCAGCAGTACTAGCGGAAACACCTACAATGAGCAGTTCTTC

d_call: TRBD1
v_call: TRBV3-1
j_call: TRBJ2-1
clone_size: few
cdr3_aa: CASSQGDSFNEQFF
cdr3_nt: TGTGCCAGCAGCCAAGGGGACAGTTTCAATGAGCAGTTCTTC

d_call: NA
v_call: TRBV20-1
j_call: TRBJ1-1
clone_size: few
cdr3_aa: CSALAGTLEAFF
cdr3_nt: TGCAGTGCGCTAGCCGGGACGCTCGAAGCTTTCTTT

d_call: NA
v_call: TRBV12-3/TRBV12-4
j_call: TRBJ2-7
clone_size: many
cdr3_aa: CASSTSYEQYF
cdr3_nt: TGTGCCAGCAGCACCTCCTACGAGCAGTACTTC

d_call: NA
v_call: TRBV6-5
j_call: TRBJ2-7
clone_size: NA
cdr3_aa: CASSWVQGLTYEQYF
cdr3_nt: TGTGCCAGCAGTTGGGTCCAGGGGCTAACCTACGAGCAGTACTTC

d_call: TRBD2
v_call: TRBV12-3/TRBV12-4
j_call: TRBJ2-3
clone_size: many
cdr3_aa: CASSPPGLAGATDTQYF
cdr3_nt: TGTGCCAGCAGCCCTCCGGGACTAGCGGGGGCTACAGATACGCAGTATTTT

d_call: NA
v_call: TRBV3-1
j_call: TRBJ1-2
clone_size: NA
cdr3_aa: CASSQPQGTSGYTF
cdr3_nt: TGTGCCAGCAGCCAACCACAGGGCACAAGTGGCTACACCTTC

d_call: TRBD2
v_call: TRBV5-1
j_call: TRBJ2-1
clone_size: NA
cdr3_aa: CASSLESGSYNEQFF
cdr3_nt: TGCGCCAGCAGCTTGGAGAGCGGGAGCTACAATGAGCAGTTCTTC

d_call: NA
v_call: TRBV6-1
j_call: TRBJ2-3
clone_size: few
cdr3_aa: CASSERTATDTQYF
cdr3_nt: TGTGCCAGCAGTGAGCGGACAGCAACAGATACGCAGTATTTT

d_call: TRBD2
v_call: TRBV4-1
j_call: TRBJ2-3
clone_size: many
cdr3_aa: CASSQAFAGGITDTQYF
cdr3_nt: TGCGCCAGCAGCCAAGCTTTTGCGGGGGGAATTACAGATACGCAGTATTTT

d_call: NA
v_call: TRBV2
j_call: TRBJ2-7
clone_size: NA
cdr3_aa: CASRQSQGNQQYF
cdr3_nt: TGTGCCAGCAGGCAATCCCAGGGTAATCAGCAGTACTTC

d_call: TRBD2
v_call: TRBV10-1
j_call: TRBJ2-3
clone_size: NA
cdr3_aa: CASSELAGGSTDTQYF
cdr3_nt: TGCGCCAGCAGTGAGTTAGCGGGGGGGAGCACAGATACGCAGTATTTT

d_call: NA
v_call: TRBV20-1
j_call: TRBJ2-3
clone_size: few
cdr3_aa: CSARLRRVVELTDTQYF
cdr3_nt: TGCAGTGCTAGATTAAGGCGAGTGGTAGAACTCACAGATACGCAGTATTTT

d_call: TRBD1
v_call: TRBV20-1
j_call: TRBJ2-7
clone_size: NA
cdr3_aa: CSANPGTGGTNEQYF
cdr3_nt: TGCAGTGCTAACCCCGGGACAGGGGGCACAAACGAGCAGTACTTC

d_call: TRBD1
v_call: TRBV12-3/TRBV12-4
j_call: TRBJ2-3
clone_size: NA
cdr3_aa: CASSLTGTGIDTQYF
cdr3_nt: TGTGCCAGCAGTTTAACCGGGACAGGGATAGATACGCAGTATTTT

d_call: TRBD1
v_call: TRBV20-1
j_call: TRBJ2-7
clone_size: few
cdr3_aa: CSAKRQGDEQYF
cdr3_nt: TGCAGTGCTAAAAGACAGGGAGACGAGCAGTACTTC

d_call: NA
v_call: TRBV18
j_call: TRBJ2-1
clone_size: many
cdr3_aa: CASSPPGDRNNEQFF
cdr3_nt: TGTGCCAGCTCACCACCGGGGGATCGGAACAATGAGCAGTTCTTC

d_call: NA
v_call: TRBV4-2
j_call: TRBJ2-1
clone_size: NA
cdr3_aa: CASTQDQASSYNEQFF
cdr3_nt: TGTGCCAGCACCCAAGATCAAGCGTCCTCCTACAATGAGCAGTTCTTC